These T cell receptor beta chains were read from a single sample in a study of vaccination effects on CD4 cells after COVID-19. The repertoire was sequenced with immunoSEQ multiplex PCR; TCRdb's copy has only in-frame clones and lacks some. This repertoire shows some 56,000 clones, under 80% found once; its top ten account for roughly 6%. Which antigens these TCRs recognize remains unknown. The sequenced sample was CD4+ T cells from PBMCs cultured with HIV peptides, obtained before COVID-19 vaccination. These receptors were obtained from a human donor who had a prior SARS-CoV-2 infection. Both conserved end residues are trimmed from each CDR3. The size field is filled for only some rows; it gives once, few, many or a size class.

cdr3_aa	j_call	v_call	clone_size
ASGSRRTTSGVYNEQF	TRBJ2-1	TRBV12-5	.
ASSAPGNTEAF	TRBJ1-1	TRBV5-6	.
ASSRDFHLGEQY	TRBJ2-7	TRBV7-2	.
SVVAPPMYTQY	TRBJ2-3	TRBV29-1	.
ASSLETMGYT	TRBJ1-2	TRBV7-9	.
ASDREETQY	TRBJ2-5	TRBV2	few
ASSLGISGANVLT	TRBJ2-6	TRBV7-3	few
ASSQMGTGGSYEQY	TRBJ2-7	TRBV4-2	few
ASPPSRVRGADTQY	TRBJ2-3	TRBV28	.
ASSGGGIQY	TRBJ2-4	TRBV5-1	.
ASSSYGQGGST	TRBJ1-2	TRBV6-5	.
ASSLTYNEQF	TRBJ2-1	TRBV28	.
ASQGLATDTQY	TRBJ2-3	TRBV2	.
ASSSPGSRSYGYT	TRBJ1-2	TRBV6-5	few
ASNRFLETQY	TRBJ2-5	TRBV2	.
AWTATVWNTEAF	TRBJ1-1	TRBV30	.
ASSPLGLAVHEQY	TRBJ2-7	TRBV28	.
ASGGQALYEQY	TRBJ2-7	TRBV2	.
ASSQEGGKNIQY	TRBJ2-4	TRBV3-1/TRBV3-2	.
ACPFRRAYGYT	TRBJ1-2	TRBV30	.
ASSQAQGRDTQY	TRBJ2-3	TRBV7-3	.
ASSFGGVNTGELF	TRBJ2-2	TRBV3-1/TRBV3-2	.
ASSEQWGTDTQY	TRBJ2-3	TRBV2	few
ASSLVENEKLF	TRBJ1-4	TRBV7-9	.
ASSEGARGLRNSPLH	TRBJ1-6	TRBV2	.
ASSKHGVGSGLANNEQF	TRBJ2-1	TRBV21-1	.
ASKDRQLGEQY	TRBJ2-7	TRBV6-6	.
ASSIGDKPYEQY	TRBJ2-7	TRBV19	.
ASSDLRLGGDQYGYT	TRBJ1-2	TRBV9	.
AGGRNTEAF	TRBJ1-1	TRBV30	.
ASSPYGGAETQY	TRBJ2-5	TRBV18	.
ASSQNVVNQPQH	TRBJ1-5	TRBV3-1/TRBV3-2	once
ASSQDSGGLGNSPLH	TRBJ1-6	TRBV4-1	.